The 10 T cell receptor beta chains listed next were all sequenced from one sample in a study of beta chain features in type 1 diabetes. These TCRs are of unknown antigen specificity. Study results and limitations: Researchers report that Type 1 diabetes patients had moderately but significantly shorter TCRB CDR3s across all four CD4+ subsets.

Expressed TCRB transcripts were sequenced after all isolated RNA was converted to cDNA. Profiled with immunoSEQ multiplex PCR; TCRdb holds only in-frame clones, not every one. This table has 160,000 or so clones, more than 60% appearing once. Sample: naive CD4+ T cells from blood. These receptors came from a man aged 25-40 years with type 1 diabetes.

The chain couples TRBV7-9 to TRBJ1-2, with no clear D. The V gene's germline CDR1 is SEHNR and CDR2 FQNEAQ (reference sequence). V was trimmed by 6 bases and J by 3 bases, leaving 14 bases between them. This CDR3 region has 14 residues. The CDR3 bases are TGTGCCAGCAGTCCCGAAGGACCCGACTATGGCTACACCTTC. Protein: CASSPEGPDYGYTF.

The rearrangement links TRBV27 to TRBJ1-6; D call uncertain. V dropped 3 bases and J dropped 2 bases, with 11 bases sitting between them. Germline loops: CDR1 MNHEY, CDR2 SMNVEV (reference sequence). This CDR3 region has 16 residues. CDR3 protein: CASSFLGSTYNSPLHF. In nucleotides, the CDR3 is TGTGCCAGCAGTTTCCTCGGAAGCACCTATAATTCACCCCTCCACTTT.

This clone appeared a single time. The gene calls are TRBV10-3 and TRBJ1-2; 8 bases match TRBD1. The CDR3 is 13 residues long. Germline lookup yields CDR1 ENHRY and CDR2 SYGVKD. J was trimmed by 2 bases and V by 9 bases; bases with no gene match: 5. Written as DNA, the CDR3 is TGTGCCATGGGACAGGATCCCAACTATGGCTACACCTTC. It specifies CAMGQDPNYGYTF.

The genes are TRBV28 and TRBJ2-1, with 7 bases identical to TRBD1. Trimming took 3 bases from V and 8 from J; bases not matched to a gene: 7. The CDR3 consists of 14 residues. CDR1 and CDR2 (germline): MDHEN, SYDVKM. CDR3 nucleotide sequence: TGTGCCAGCAGTTTTGGTAACAGGGGCTATGAGCAGTTCTTC. The encoded protein is CASSFGNRGYEQFF.

This clone was seen only a few times. The chain has TRBV18 and TRBJ2-1; 7 bases agree with TRBD1. J lost 7 bases, V lost 6 bases, and 3 bases had no gene match. Germline V gene sequence: CDR1 KGHSH, CDR2 LQKENI. The CDR3 consists of 12 residues. The CDR3 bases are TGTGCCAGCTCCTGGGGACAGAATGAGCAGTTCTTC. Translated, it gives CASSWGQNEQFF. Using reference TRBV18 and TRBJ2-1 for the parts outside the CDR3, the full variable domain is NAGVMQNPRHLVRRRGQEARLRCSPMKGHSHVYWYRQLPEEGLKFMVYLQKENIIDESGMPKERFSAEFPKEGPSILRIQQVVRGDSAAYFCASSWGQNEQFFGPGTRLTVL.

CDR3 loop: CASSPSLQSENEQFF. The CDR3 region has the DNA TGCGCCAGCAGCCCCTCGTTACAGTCCGAAAATGAGCAGTTCTTC. The gene calls are TRBV5-1 and TRBJ2-1; D unresolved. The CDR3 sequence is 15 residues long. CDR1 is SGHRS and CDR2 is YFSETQ in the germline V gene. The V end was cut by 4 bases, the J end by 7 bases, with 18 bases between.

V and J are TRBV7-6 and TRBJ2-5; D is possibly TRBD1 (6 bases). Per the germline V gene, CDR1 is SGHVS and CDR2 is FNYEAQ. This CDR3 has 14 residues. Trimming pared 1 base from V and 1 base from J, leaving 7 bases between. CDR3 in DNA: TGTGCCAGCAGCTTAGACAGGGTCCAAGAGACCCAGTACTTC. It specifies CASSLDRVQETQYF.

The chain couples TRBV19 to TRBJ2-7; no clear D gene. V lost 1 base to trimming and J lost 2 bases, with 12 bases between them. The CDR3 extends over 15 amino acids. The V gene's germline CDR1 is LNHDA and CDR2 SQIVND (reference sequence). The CDR3 coding sequence is TGTGCCAGTAGTATAGGGGGTCAGGTCCCCTACGAGCAGTACTTC. This sequence encodes CASSIGGQVPYEQYF.

This clone was seen more than once but under ten times. The rearrangement links TRBV4-3 to TRBJ2-5, with TRBD1 as a possible D gene (7 bases). Between the trimmed V and J ends, which lost 0 bases and 4 bases, there was a span of 18 bases. The germline V gene encodes CDR1 LGHNA and CDR2 YSLEER. The CDR3 loop spans 17 amino acids. The CDR3 sequence is CASSQDLWRGLGETQYF. In DNA, the CDR3 is TGCGCCAGCAGCCAAGATCTATGGAGGGGGCTTGGAGAGACCCAGTACTTC.

The chain uses TRBV7-9 and TRBJ2-3, with 7 positions matching TRBD1. The J segment lost 6 bases and the V segment lost 3 bases, leaving 6 bases of the junction unmatched. Germline CDR1 SEHNR, CDR2 FQNEAQ (reference sequence). The length of the CDR3 is 14 residues. As DNA, the CDR3 is TGTGCCAGCAGCTTTACAGGGGTCGGCGATACGCAGTATTTT. Its protein product is CASSFTGVGDTQYF.